The sequence of this TCR beta chain was determined in a study of blood T cell repertoires in COVID-19. On the study more broadly: Nucleic acid was either cDNA or gDNA, and it came from T cells, B-cell-depleted T cells, or PBMCs.

The V end was cut by 0 bases, the J end by 3 bases, with 12 bases between. This CDR3 has 16 residues. The germline gives CDR1 LNHDA, CDR2 SQIVND (reference sequence). Per the original data handling: The authors estimated nucleated cell counts from reference gene primer amplification. The table came from immunoSEQ multiplex PCR; TCRdb's copy has only in-frame clones and leaves some out. V and J calls plus clone size are reproduced from that table; the DNA served to infer D and trimming. The top ten clones hold nearly 0.95% of a sample with just under 150,000 clones, about 87% of them seen once. Sequencing was carried out using peripheral blood. The chain employs TRBV19 and TRBJ2-1; tentatively, D is TRBD2 (5 bases). The source of this sequence is a woman aged 45 to 65 with acute or convalescent COVID-19. The CDR3 protein is CASSIDGMRIYNEQFF. For the CDR3, the DNA is TGTGCCAGTAGTATAGACGGGATGCGGATCTACAATGAGCAGTTCTTC. Combining the CDR3 with reference TRBV19 and TRBJ2-1 gives the whole variable domain DGGITQSPKYLFRKEGQNVTLSCEQNLNHDAMYWYRQDPGQGLRLIYYSQIVNDFQKGDIAEGYSVSREKKESFPLTVTSAQKNPTAFYLCASSIDGMRIYNEQFFGPGTRLTVL.